A single sample is the source of the 21 T cell receptor beta chains below, sequenced in a study of blood T cell repertoires in COVID-19. TCRdb's table, derived via immunoSEQ multiplex PCR, lists solely in-frame clones and lacks some. The sample comprises approximately 220,000 clones, 70% to 90% of which are singletons, and about 1.3% rests with the top ten. Material for sequencing was PBMCs or T cells enriched from blood (not recorded which). The origin of the receptors is a man younger than 45 who had recovered from COVID-19.

This clone occurred a few times. The chain links TRBV7-8 to TRBJ2-5; D not certain. CDR3 length: 16 residues. CDR1 is SGHVS and CDR2 is FQNEAQ in the germline V gene. The germline V and J ends were trimmed by 5 bases and 3 bases, with 19 bases remaining between them. For the CDR3, the DNA is TGTGCCAGCAGCCCCCACCGAAGATTACAAAAAGAGACCCAGTACTTC. Translated: CASSPHRRLQKETQYF.

This chain uses TRBV6-1 with TRBJ1-1, with D unclear. Germline V CDR1 and CDR2: MNHNS, SASEGT. The CDR3 length is 15 residues. V was cut by 1 base and J by 2 bases, with 11 bases left in between. CDR3 sequence: CASSEVGSRNTEAFF. The CDR3 DNA reads TGTGCCAGCAGTGAAGTTGGTTCCAGAAACACTGAAGCTTTCTTT.

This clone was found once. The rearrangement joins TRBV28 to TRBJ1-4; D ambiguous. Germline V gives CDR1 MDHEN, CDR2 SYDVKM. The ends were cut back, 3 bases at V and 0 bases at J, with 8 bases in the middle. The CDR3 runs 15 residues. The CDR3 loop reads CASSFSSATNEKLFF. The CDR3 coding sequence is TGTGCCAGCAGTTTCTCCTCTGCAACTAATGAAAAACTGTTTTTT.

This clone was counted a single time. The V gene is TRBV7-2, the J gene TRBJ2-1; 9 bases agree with TRBD2. Germline lookup yields CDR1 SGHTA and CDR2 FQGNSA. This CDR3 spans 16 amino acids. The J segment lost 7 bases and the V segment lost 2 bases, leaving 9 bases of the junction unmatched. The CDR3 loop is CASSLYWREGSNEQFF. In nucleotides, the CDR3 is TGTGCCAGCAGCTTATATTGGCGGGAGGGCTCGAATGAGCAGTTCTTC.

The chain recombines TRBV7-6 with TRBJ1-1; no clear D gene. CDR1 is SGHVS and CDR2 is FNYEAQ in the germline V gene. The CDR3 has 16 residues. V was trimmed by 1 base and J by 2 bases, leaving 14 bases between them. CDR3 amino acids: CASSLGRVQINTEAFF. The CDR3 DNA reads TGTGCCAGCAGCTTAGGGAGGGTACAAATAAACACTGAAGCTTTCTTT. The complete variable domain, with remaining parts taken from reference TRBV7-6 and TRBJ1-1, reads GAGVSQSPRYKVTKRGQDVALRCDPISGHVSLYWYRQALGQGPEFLTYFNYEAQQDKSGLPNDRFSAERPEGSISTLTIQRTEQRDSAMYRCASSLGRVQINTEAFFGQGTRLTVV.

The table lists this clone with a count of one. The chain recombines TRBV19 with TRBJ2-1; D remains unclear. With 5 bases removed from V and 8 bases from J, the gap between germline ends came to 13 bases. The CDR3 has 13 amino acids. CDR1 is LNHDA, CDR2 SQIVND, per germline (reference sequence). The CDR3 sequence: CASSLPVAYEQFF. As DNA, the CDR3 is TGTGCCAGTAGTCTCCCCGTGGCTTATGAGCAGTTCTTC.

The V and J genes are TRBV28 and TRBJ1-2, with a tentative D call TRBD1 (6 bases). The germline V gene encodes CDR1 MDHEN and CDR2 SYDVKM. This CDR3 contains 13 residues. The V and J ends lost 6 bases and 6 bases respectively, with 14 bases between them. The CDR3 DNA follows: TGTGCCAGCAGGACACAGGGCGACGATGGCTACACCTTC. It is translated as CASRTQGDDGYTF.

The chain joins TRBV25-1 to TRBJ1-1; D unresolved. Trimming shortened V by 1 base and J by 0 bases, and 9 bases separated the two germline ends. The CDR3 has 15 residues. In germline, CDR1 is MGHDK, CDR2 SYGVNS. The CDR3 is CASSESYRLNTEAFF. The CDR3 bases are TGTGCCAGCAGTGAATCATACAGATTGAACACTGAAGCTTTCTTT.

The gene calls are TRBV10-1 and TRBJ2-1; no firm D call. Germline V gene lookup returns CDR1 WNHNN and CDR2 SYGVQD (reference sequence). V was shortened by 6 bases and J by 9 bases, with 12 bases between the two germline ends. CDR3 length equals 12 residues. CDR3 sequence reads: CASRGVGSEQFF. The DNA of the CDR3 is TGCGCCAGCAGAGGAGTCGGGTCTGAGCAGTTCTTC.

The chain joins TRBV18 to TRBJ2-3; 8 bases map to TRBD2. CDR1 KGHSH and CDR2 LQKENI come from the germline V gene. V lost 2 bases and J lost 3; bases outside the gene matches: 7. This CDR3 contains 16 residues. CDR3 loop: CASSPNSGKGTDTQYF. The CDR3, as DNA: TGTGCCAGCTCACCAAATAGCGGGAAGGGGACAGATACGCAGTATTTT.

This chain connects TRBV10-3 to TRBJ1-2; no clear D gene. Germline V gene lookup returns CDR1 ENHRY and CDR2 SYGVKD. Deletions cut 2 bases from V and 5 bases from J, with 12 bases between. The CDR3 extends over 14 amino acids. The chain's CDR3 is CAISEAPVVYGYTF. The CDR3 DNA reads as TGTGCCATCAGTGAGGCACCGGTCGTTTATGGCTACACCTTC.

The V and J genes are TRBV5-8 and TRBJ2-7, with D possibly TRBD2 on 5 matching bases. Trimming removed 4 bases from V and 2 bases from J, with 10 bases in between. The CDR3 is 13 residues long. Germline CDR1 and CDR2: SGHTS and YDEGEE. CDR3 bases: TGTGCCAGCAGCCTCCGGGGTACCTACGAGCAGTACTTC. It encodes CASSLRGTYEQYF.

This clone was recorded once. The J gene is TRBJ2-3, the V gene TRBV7-2; TRBD2 aligns across 7 bases. The CDR3 length is 15 residues. Germline trimming cut 2 bases from V and 3 bases from J; bases unmatched to any gene: 5. From germline, CDR1 is SGHTA and CDR2 FQGNSA. CDR3 DNA sequence: TGTGCCAGCAGCTTAATGGTAGCGGGTACAGATACGCAGTATTTT. This translates into CASSLMVAGTDTQYF.

The chain couples TRBV4-2 to TRBJ2-1; TRBD2 matches 8 bases. Germline lookup yields CDR1 LGHNA and CDR2 YNFKEQ. The trim removed 2 bases at V and 4 bases at J, leaving 10 bases unmatched. This CDR3 is built from 17 residues. The CDR3 reads CASSQFQGGGPYNEQFF. The DNA of the CDR3 is TGTGCCAGCAGCCAATTCCAGGGCGGGGGGCCTTACAATGAGCAGTTCTTC.

In this sample, this clone turned up once. The chain recombines TRBV23-1 with TRBJ2-7; a possible D gene is TRBD1 (5 bases). TRBV23-1 is placed among ORFs of uncertain function. V dropped 0 bases and J dropped 2 bases, with 8 bases sitting between them. This CDR3 has 14 residues. CDR3 loop: CASSQSGAAYEQYF. The CDR3 DNA is TGCGCCAGCAGTCAATCTGGGGCAGCCTACGAGCAGTACTTC.

The rearrangement joins TRBV18 to TRBJ2-1; D gene unclear. Trimming took off 2 bases at V and 0 bases at J, with 8 bases between the two ends. Germline V lookup: CDR1 KGHSH, CDR2 LQKENI. The CDR3 consists of 15 residues. The CDR3 loop reads CASSPISASYNEQFF. For the CDR3, the DNA is TGTGCCAGCTCACCAATAAGCGCCTCCTACAATGAGCAGTTCTTC.

The rearrangement joins TRBV7-9 to TRBJ2-2, with 9 bases lining up with TRBD2. Germline CDR1 SEHNR, CDR2 FQNEAQ (reference sequence). With V trimmed by 4 bases and J by 14 bases, 11 bases remained unmatched. The CDR3 has 14 amino acids. CDR3 loop: CASSSDLAGRVLFF. CDR3 sequence (DNA): TGTGCCAGCAGCTCCGATCTAGCGGGACGGGTCCTGTTTTTT.

The chain combines TRBV5-1 with TRBJ2-2; 9 bases are shared with TRBD1. Germline loops: CDR1 SGHRS, CDR2 YFSETQ. The CDR3 extends over 16 amino acids. The junction had 8 bases not matched to a gene; V was cut back by 4 bases and J by 4 bases. The CDR3 region is CASSQPQGAGTGELFF. The CDR3 bases are TGCGCCAGCAGCCAGCCACAGGGGGCGGGCACCGGGGAGCTGTTTTTT.

The chain has TRBV2 and TRBJ2-7; 10 bases fit TRBD1. Germline V CDR1 and CDR2: SNHLY, FYNNEI. After removal of 9 bases from V and 6 bases from J, the junction contained 8 bases not matched to a gene. The CDR3 is 13 residues long. The CDR3, as DNA: TGTGCCAGTCGGGACAGGGGATTAGGCGAGCAGTACTTC. It is translated as CASRDRGLGEQYF.

The V gene is TRBV5-4, the J gene TRBJ2-5; 8 nucleotides line up with TRBD2. This CDR3 region has 14 residues. Looked up from germline, CDR1 is SGHNT and CDR2 is YYREEE (reference sequence). J lost 4 bases, V lost 3 bases, and 5 bases had no gene match. In DNA form, the CDR3 reads TGTGCCAGCAGCTCGCGGGGGGAAGTAGAGACCCAGTACTTC. Residues: CASSSRGEVETQYF.

This clone has only one observation. The chain recombines TRBV29-1 with TRBJ1-2; tentatively, D is TRBD1 (6 bases). The CDR3 sequence is 15 residues long. The V end lost 6 bases, the J end lost 3 bases, and 20 bases lay between the germline ends. In germline, CDR1 is SQVTM, CDR2 ANQGSEA. This CDR3 reads CSVEIKGQIYYGYTF. CDR3 bases: TGCAGCGTGGAGATAAAAGGACAGATTTACTATGGCTACACCTTC. The whole variable domain, remainder taken from reference TRBV29-1 and TRBJ1-2, is SAVISQKPSRDICQRGTSLTIQCQVDSQVTMMFWYRQQPGQSLTLIATANQGSEATYESGFVIDKFPISRPNLTFSTLTVSNMSPEDSSIYLCSVEIKGQIYYGYTFGSGTRLTVV.